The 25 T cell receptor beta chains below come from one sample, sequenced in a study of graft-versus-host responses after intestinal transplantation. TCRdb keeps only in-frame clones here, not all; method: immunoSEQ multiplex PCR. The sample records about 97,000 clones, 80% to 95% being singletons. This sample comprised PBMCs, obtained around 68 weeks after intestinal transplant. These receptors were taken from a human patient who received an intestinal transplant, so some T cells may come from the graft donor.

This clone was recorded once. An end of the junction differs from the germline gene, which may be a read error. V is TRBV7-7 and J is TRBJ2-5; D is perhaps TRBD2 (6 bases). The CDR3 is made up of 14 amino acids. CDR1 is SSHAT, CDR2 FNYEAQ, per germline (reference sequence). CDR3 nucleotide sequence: TGTGCTAGCAGCCCGAGCGCGGAGGGGGAGACCCAGTACTTC. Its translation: CASSPSAEGETQYF.

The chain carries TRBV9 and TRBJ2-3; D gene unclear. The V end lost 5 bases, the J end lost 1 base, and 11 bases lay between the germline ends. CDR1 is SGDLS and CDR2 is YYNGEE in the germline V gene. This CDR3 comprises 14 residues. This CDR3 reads CASSDPRGTDTQYF. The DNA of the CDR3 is TGTGCCAGCAGTGACCCACGGGGCACAGATACGCAGTATTTT.

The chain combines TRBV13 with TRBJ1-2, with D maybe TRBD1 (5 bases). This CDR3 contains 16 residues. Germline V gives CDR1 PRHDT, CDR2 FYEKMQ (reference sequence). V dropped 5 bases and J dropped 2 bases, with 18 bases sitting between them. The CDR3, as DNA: TGTGCCAGCAGCCAGGGTTTTGGGAAGACGAACTATGGCTACACCTTC. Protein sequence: CASSQGFGKTNYGYTF.

The CDR3 bases are TGTGCCAGCAGTGAACAGACAGTCTACGAGCAGTACTTC. Translating it yields CASSEQTVYEQYF. V usage is TRBV6-1 and J usage is TRBJ2-7; possible D gene TRBD1, 5 bases. The CDR3 contains 13 residues. Trimming cost V 2 bases and J 3 bases, with 8 bases left between them. The germline V gene has CDR1 MNHNS and CDR2 SASEGT.

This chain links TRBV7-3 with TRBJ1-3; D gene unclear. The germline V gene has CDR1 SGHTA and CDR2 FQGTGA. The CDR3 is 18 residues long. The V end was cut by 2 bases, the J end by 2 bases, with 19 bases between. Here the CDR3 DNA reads TGTGCCAGCAGCTTAGACCCAGGTCGCTTAGGCCCTGGAAACACCATATATTTT. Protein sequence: CASSLDPGRLGPGNTIYF.

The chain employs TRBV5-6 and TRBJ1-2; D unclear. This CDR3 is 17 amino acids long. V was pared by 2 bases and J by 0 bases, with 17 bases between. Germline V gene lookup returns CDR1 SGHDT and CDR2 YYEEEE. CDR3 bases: TGTGCCAGCAGCTTTTTTTGGAGGCCAAAGGCTAACTATGGCTACACCTTC. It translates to CASSFFWRPKANYGYTF.

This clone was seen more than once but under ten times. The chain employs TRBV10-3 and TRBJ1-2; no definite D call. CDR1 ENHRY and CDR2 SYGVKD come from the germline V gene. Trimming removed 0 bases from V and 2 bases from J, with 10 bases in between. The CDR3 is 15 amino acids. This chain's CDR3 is CAISESLLGNYGYTF. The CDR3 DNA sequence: TGTGCCATCAGTGAGTCGTTGCTAGGGAACTATGGCTACACCTTC.

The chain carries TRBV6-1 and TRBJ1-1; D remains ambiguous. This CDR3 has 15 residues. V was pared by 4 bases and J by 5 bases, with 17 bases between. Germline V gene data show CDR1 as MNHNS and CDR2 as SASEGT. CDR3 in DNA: TGTGCCAGCAGTGGACCGGTCTCCCCGGGGACTGAAGCTTTCTTT. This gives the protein CASSGPVSPGTEAFF.

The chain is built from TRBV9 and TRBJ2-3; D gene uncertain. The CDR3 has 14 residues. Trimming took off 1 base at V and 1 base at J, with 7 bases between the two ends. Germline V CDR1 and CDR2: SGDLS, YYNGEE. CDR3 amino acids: CASSVTIGTDTQYF. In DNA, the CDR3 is TGTGCCAGCAGCGTAACTATAGGCACAGATACGCAGTATTTT.

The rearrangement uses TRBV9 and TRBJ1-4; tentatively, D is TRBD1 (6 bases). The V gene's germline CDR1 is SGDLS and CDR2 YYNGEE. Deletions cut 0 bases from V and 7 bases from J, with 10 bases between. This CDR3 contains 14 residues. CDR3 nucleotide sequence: TGTGCCAGCAGCGTAGAAACAGGGAGTGAAAAACTGTTTTTT. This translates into CASSVETGSEKLFF.

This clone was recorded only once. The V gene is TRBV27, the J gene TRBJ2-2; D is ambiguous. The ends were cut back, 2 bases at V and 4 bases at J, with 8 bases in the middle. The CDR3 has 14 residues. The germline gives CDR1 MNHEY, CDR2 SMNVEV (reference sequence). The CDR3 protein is CASSLKASTGELFF. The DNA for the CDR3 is TGTGCCAGCAGTTTAAAGGCCTCCACCGGGGAGCTGTTTTTT.

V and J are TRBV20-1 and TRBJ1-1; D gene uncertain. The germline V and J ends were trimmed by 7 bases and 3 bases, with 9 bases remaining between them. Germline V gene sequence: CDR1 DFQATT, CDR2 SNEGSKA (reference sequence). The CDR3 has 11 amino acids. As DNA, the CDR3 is TGCAGTGTTGGCTATGACACTGAAGCTTTCTTT. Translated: CSVGYDTEAFF.

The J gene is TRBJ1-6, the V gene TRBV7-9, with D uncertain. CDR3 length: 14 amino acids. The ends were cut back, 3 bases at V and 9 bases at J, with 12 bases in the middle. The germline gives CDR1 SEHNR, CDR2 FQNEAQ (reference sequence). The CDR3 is CASSFSGLGSPLHF. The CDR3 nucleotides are TGTGCCAGCAGCTTTTCCGGCTTGGGTTCACCCCTCCACTTT.

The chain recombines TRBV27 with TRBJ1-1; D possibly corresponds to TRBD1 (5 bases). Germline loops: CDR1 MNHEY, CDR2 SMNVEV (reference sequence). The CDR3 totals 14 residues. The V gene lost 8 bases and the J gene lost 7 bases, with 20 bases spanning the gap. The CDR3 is CASCSSDSGDEAFF. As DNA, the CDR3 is TGTGCCAGCTGTTCCAGCGACAGCGGGGATGAAGCTTTCTTT.

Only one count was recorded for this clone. DNA of the CDR3: TGTGCCAGCAGCTTAGGGAGGTTCTACGAGCAGTACTTC. Translation: CASSLGRFYEQYF. The chain couples TRBV11-2 to TRBJ2-7, with D possibly TRBD2 on 5 matching bases. This CDR3 region has 13 residues. Trimming took off 1 base at V and 3 bases at J, with 7 bases between the two ends. Germline-derived CDR1 and CDR2 are SGHAT and FQNNGV.

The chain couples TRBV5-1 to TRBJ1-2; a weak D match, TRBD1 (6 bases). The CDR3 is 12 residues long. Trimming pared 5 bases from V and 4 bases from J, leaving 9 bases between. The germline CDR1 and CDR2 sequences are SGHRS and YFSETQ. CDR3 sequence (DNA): TGCGCCAGCAGACCGGACAGCTATGGCTACACCTTC. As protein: CASRPDSYGYTF.

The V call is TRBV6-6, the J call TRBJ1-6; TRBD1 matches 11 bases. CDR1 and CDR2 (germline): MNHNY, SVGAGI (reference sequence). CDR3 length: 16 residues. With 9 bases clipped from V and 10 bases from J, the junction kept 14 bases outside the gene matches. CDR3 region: CASTRTGGEWGSPLHF. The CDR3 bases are TGTGCCAGTACTCGGACAGGGGGCGAGTGGGGGTCACCCCTCCACTTT.

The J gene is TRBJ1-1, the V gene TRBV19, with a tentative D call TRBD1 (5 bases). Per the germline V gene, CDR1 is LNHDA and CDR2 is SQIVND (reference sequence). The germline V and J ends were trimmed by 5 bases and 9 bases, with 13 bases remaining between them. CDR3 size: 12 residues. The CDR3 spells CASSHPGRQAFF. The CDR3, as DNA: TGTGCCAGTAGTCATCCGGGACGACAAGCTTTCTTT.

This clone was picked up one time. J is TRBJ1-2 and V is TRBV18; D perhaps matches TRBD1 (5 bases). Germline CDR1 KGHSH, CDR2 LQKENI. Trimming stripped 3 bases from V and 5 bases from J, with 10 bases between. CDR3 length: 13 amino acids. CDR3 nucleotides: TGTGCCAGCTCACCCGGGACCGGGTATGGCTACACCTTC. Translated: CASSPGTGYGYTF. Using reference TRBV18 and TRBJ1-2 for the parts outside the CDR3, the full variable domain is NAGVMQNPRHLVRRRGQEARLRCSPMKGHSHVYWYRQLPEEGLKFMVYLQKENIIDESGMPKERFSAEFPKEGPSILRIQQVVRGDSAAYFCASSPGTGYGYTFGSGTRLTVV.

The CDR3 loop reads CASSPGQGRRNTEAFF. CDR3 coding DNA: TGTGCCAGCAGTCCGGGACAGGGAAGAAGGAACACTGAAGCTTTCTTT. The chain recombines TRBV5-6 with TRBJ1-1, with 9 bases identical to TRBD1. The CDR3 runs to 16 residues. Germline CDR1 SGHDT, CDR2 YYEEEE. Trimming took 5 bases from V and 1 from J; bases not matched to a gene: 9.

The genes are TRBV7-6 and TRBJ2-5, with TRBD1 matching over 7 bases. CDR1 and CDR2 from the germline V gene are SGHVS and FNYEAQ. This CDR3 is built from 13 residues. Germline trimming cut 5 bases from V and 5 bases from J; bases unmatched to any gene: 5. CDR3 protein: CASSQDRAETQYF. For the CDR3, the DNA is TGTGCCAGCAGCCAAGACAGGGCTGAGACCCAGTACTTC.

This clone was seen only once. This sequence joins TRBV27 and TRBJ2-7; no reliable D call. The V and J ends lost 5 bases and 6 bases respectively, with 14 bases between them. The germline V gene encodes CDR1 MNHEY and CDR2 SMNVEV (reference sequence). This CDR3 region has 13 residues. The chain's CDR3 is CASSLGSPGEQYF. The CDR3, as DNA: TGTGCCAGCAGTCTAGGTTCCCCCGGCGAGCAGTACTTC.

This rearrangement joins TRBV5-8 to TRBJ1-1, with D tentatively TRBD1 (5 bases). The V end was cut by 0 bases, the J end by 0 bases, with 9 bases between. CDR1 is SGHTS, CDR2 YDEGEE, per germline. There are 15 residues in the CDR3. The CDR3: CASSLAPGLNTEAFF. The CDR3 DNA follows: TGTGCCAGCAGCTTGGCCCCAGGGTTGAACACTGAAGCTTTCTTT.

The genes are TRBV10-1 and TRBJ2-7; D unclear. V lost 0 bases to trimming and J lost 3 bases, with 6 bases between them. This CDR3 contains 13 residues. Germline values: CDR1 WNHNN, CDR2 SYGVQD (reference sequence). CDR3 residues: CASSESGRYEQYF. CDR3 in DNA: TGCGCCAGCAGTGAGTCCGGCCGCTACGAGCAGTACTTC.

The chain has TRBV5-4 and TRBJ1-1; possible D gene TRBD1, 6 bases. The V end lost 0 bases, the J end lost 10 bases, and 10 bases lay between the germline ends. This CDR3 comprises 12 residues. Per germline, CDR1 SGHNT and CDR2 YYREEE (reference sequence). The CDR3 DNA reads TGTGCCAGCAGCTTGGCAAGGGGGGCAGCTTTCTTT. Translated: CASSLARGAAFF.